Listed here are 5 T cell receptor beta chains from one sample, sequenced in a study of CD8 T cells in Susac syndrome. Reverse transcription of about 0.5 to 1 ug RNA was carried out with random hexamers. TCRdb redid the calling of the immunoSEQ multiplex PCR reads with MiXCR, one entry per CDR3 protein. This sample has over 350,000 distinct CDR3 sequences, with around 85% found just once. The sample comprised CD8+ T cells from PBMCs. The receptors derive from a human donor with multiple sclerosis.

The genes are TRBV12-3 or TRBV12-4 and TRBJ2-7; perhaps TRBD2 as D (5 bases). V was trimmed by 6 bases and J by 3 bases, leaving 12 bases between them. The CDR3 sequence is 13 residues long. The CDR3 is CASRPRDYYEQYF. CDR3 DNA: TGTGCCAGCAGACCTCGCGACTACTACGAGCAGTACTTC.

The chain couples TRBV27 to TRBJ1-5; no reliable D call. CDR1 is MNHEY, CDR2 SMNVEV, per germline (reference sequence). Trimming took off 6 bases at V and 3 bases at J, with 9 bases between the two ends. This CDR3 contains 13 residues. CDR3 nucleotide sequence: TGTGCCAGCAGGACGGGCTACAATCAGCCCCAGCATTTT. Amino acid sequence: CASRTGYNQPQHF.

The gene calls are TRBV20-1 and TRBJ2-7, with TRBD2 matching over 9 bases. The V and J ends lost 5 bases and 4 bases, in that order; junction bases with no gene match: 12. Germline CDR1 and CDR2: DFQATT and SNEGSKA (reference sequence). The CDR3 runs to 15 residues. CDR3 protein: CSAEALTSGKYEQYF. CDR3 sequence (DNA): TGCAGTGCTGAAGCCTTGACTAGCGGAAAATACGAGCAGTACTTC.

The chain links TRBV7-4 to TRBJ1-1; 7 nucleotides line up with TRBD1. Trimming at V came to 5 bases and at J to 4 bases, leaving 16 bases not matched to a gene. Germline values: CDR1 SGHVT, CDR2 SQSDAQ. The CDR3 runs 17 residues. CDR3 loop: CASSHIKRRRGPTEAFF. CDR3 coding DNA: TGTGCCAGCAGCCATATCAAACGGCGGAGGGGGCCCACTGAAGCTTTCTTT.

This chain connects TRBV5-1 to TRBJ2-1, with D unclear. The CDR3 loop spans 13 amino acids. Germline V gene lookup returns CDR1 SGHRS and CDR2 YFSETQ. V was clipped by 0 bases and J by 7 bases, with 8 bases between them. The CDR3 coding sequence is TGCGCCAGCAGCTTGGAGGCTCCTAATGAGCAGTTCTTC. Its protein is CASSLEAPNEQFF.